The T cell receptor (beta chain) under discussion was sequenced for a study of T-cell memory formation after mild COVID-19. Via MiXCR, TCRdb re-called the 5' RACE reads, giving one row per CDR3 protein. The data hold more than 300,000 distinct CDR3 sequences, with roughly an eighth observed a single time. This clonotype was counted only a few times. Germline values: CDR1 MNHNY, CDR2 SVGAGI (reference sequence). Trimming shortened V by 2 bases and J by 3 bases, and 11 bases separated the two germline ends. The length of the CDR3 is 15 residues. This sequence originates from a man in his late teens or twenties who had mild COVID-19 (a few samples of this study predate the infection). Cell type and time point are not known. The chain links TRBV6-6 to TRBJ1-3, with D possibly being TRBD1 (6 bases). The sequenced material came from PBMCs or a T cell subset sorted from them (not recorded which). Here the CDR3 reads CASSYDGGIGNTIYF. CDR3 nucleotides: TGTGCCAGCAGTTACGACGGGGGCATTGGAAACACCATATATTTT.